These 31 T cell receptor beta chains were sequenced from one sample in a study of identifying expanded T cells in peripheral blood. Data came from immunoSEQ multiplex PCR; TCRdb stores just in-frame clones and leaves some out. This sample has 100,000 to 150,000 clones, with approximately 84% found just once. Sequencing used blood. Receptors originate from a person aged 18 to 70 in good health.

V usage is TRBV6-5 and J usage is TRBJ2-2; D unresolved. The CDR3 is made up of 14 amino acids. V lost 6 bases, J lost 3 bases, and 11 bases lay in between. Germline V gene data show CDR1 as MNHEY and CDR2 as SVGAGI. The CDR3 nucleotides read TGTGCCAGCAGCCCCTTGAGGTACACCGGGGAGCTGTTTTTT. Translated, it gives CASSPLRYTGELFF.

The CDR3 DNA sequence: TGTGCCACCAGCAGAGCAAAGGGATCTAATGAAAAACTGTTTTTT. Its protein product is CATSRAKGSNEKLFF. The rearrangement uses TRBV15 and TRBJ1-4, with no clear D. Germline assignment: CDR1 LNHNV and CDR2 YYDKDF (reference sequence). Trimming removed 1 base at V and 3 bases at J, with 9 bases between. This CDR3 comprises 15 residues.

This sequence joins TRBV7-2 and TRBJ1-2, with 7 bases aligning to TRBD1. Germline V gene data show CDR1 as SGHTA and CDR2 as FQGNSA. The CDR3 spans 13 residues. The ends lost 4 bases at V and 7 bases at J; junction bases unmatched: 6. CDR3 coding DNA: TGTGCCAGCAGCTCGACAGGGATCGGTGGCTACACCTTC. Translated, it gives CASSSTGIGGYTF.

V usage is TRBV6-1 and J usage is TRBJ2-5; TRBD1 might be the D (5 bases). The germline V gene encodes CDR1 MNHNS and CDR2 SASEGT. CDR3 length: 13 amino acids. V was shortened by 6 bases and J by 2 bases, with 10 bases between the two germline ends. The CDR3 DNA reads TGTGCCAGCAGACCAAAGGGGCAAGAGACCCAGTACTTC. Translating gives CASRPKGQETQYF.

V and J are TRBV5-6 and TRBJ2-3; no clear D gene. Trimming removed 0 bases from V and 8 bases from J, with 10 bases in between. Germline-derived CDR1 and CDR2 are SGHDT and YYEEEE. The CDR3 spans 13 residues. This CDR3 is CASSLGALGTQYF. DNA for the CDR3: TGTGCCAGCAGCTTGGGGGCGCTCGGTACGCAGTATTTT.

The J gene is TRBJ2-7, the V gene TRBV28; TRBD1 is a possible D gene (5 bases). The germline V and J ends were trimmed by 8 bases and 9 bases, with 23 bases remaining between them. Germline V lookup: CDR1 MDHEN, CDR2 SYDVKM. The CDR3 sequence is 14 residues long. The CDR3 DNA sequence: TGTGCCAGCGGCAGGGAAATGCTTGGTTCGGGGCAGTACTTC. Its protein is CASGREMLGSGQYF.

By its share, this clone is medium-sized. The chain has TRBV6-4 and TRBJ2-2; the D is unclear. Germline CDR1 MRHNA, CDR2 SNTAGT. Trimming shortened V by 3 bases and J by 1 base, and 3 bases separated the two germline ends. This CDR3 spans 13 amino acids. CDR3 in DNA: TGTGCCAGCAGTGAGGGGAACACCGGGGAGCTGTTTTTT. Translated: CASSEGNTGELFF.

The rearrangement links TRBV5-1 to TRBJ1-2, with TRBD1 as a possible D gene (5 bases). The ends were cut back, 3 bases at V and 4 bases at J, with 10 bases in the middle. The germline V gene has CDR1 SGHRS and CDR2 YFSETQ. This CDR3 region has 13 residues. This CDR3 reads CASSSQGSYGYTF. The CDR3 bases are TGCGCCAGCAGCTCCCAGGGTTCCTATGGCTACACCTTC. Together with reference TRBV5-1 and TRBJ1-2, the CDR3 gives the full variable domain: KAGVTQTPRYLIKTRGQQVTLSCSPISGHRSVSWYQQTPGQGLQFLFEYFSETQRNKGNFPGRFSGRQFSNSRSEMNVSTLELGDSALYLCASSSQGSYGYTFGSGTRLTVV.

The chain combines TRBV5-1 with TRBJ1-2, with 9 bases aligning to TRBD1. The V gene's germline CDR1 is SGHRS and CDR2 YFSETQ. Losses at the gene ends were 4 bases for V and 3 bases for J; bases not matched to a gene: 4. The CDR3 has 14 amino acids. CDR3 coding DNA: TGCGCCAGCAGCCCTCGGACAGGGGACTATGGCTACACCTTC. This encodes CASSPRTGDYGYTF.

The gene calls are TRBV9 and TRBJ2-7, with 10 bases lining up with TRBD1. V dropped 3 bases and J dropped 3; count of bases not matched to a gene: 6. The V gene's germline CDR1 is SGDLS and CDR2 YYNGEE. The CDR3 is made up of 15 amino acids. The CDR3 sequence: CASSGGQGMNYEQYF. The CDR3 DNA reads as TGTGCCAGCAGCGGGGGACAGGGGATGAACTACGAGCAGTACTTC.

The CDR3 DNA is TGTGCCAGCAGAGATATAGCGGGGGCCTTCACCGGGGAGCTGTTTTTT. Encoded protein: CASRDIAGAFTGELFF. The chain joins TRBV6-4 to TRBJ2-2; TRBD2 aligns across 9 bases. Germline CDR1 reads MRHNA; CDR2 reads SNTAGT. This CDR3 spans 16 amino acids. The V segment lost 6 bases and the J segment 4 bases; nucleotides outside the gene matches: 9.

The J gene is TRBJ1-2, the V gene TRBV6-5; a weak D match, TRBD1 (6 bases). Between the trimmed V and J ends, which lost 2 bases and 4 bases, there was a span of 17 bases. This CDR3 is 16 amino acids long. Germline V gives CDR1 MNHEY, CDR2 SVGAGI. CDR3 region: CASSYGGARGGYGYTF. As DNA, the CDR3 is TGTGCCAGCAGTTACGGGGGGGCCAGGGGAGGCTATGGCTACACCTTC.

This clone was observed once. The chain combines TRBV14 with TRBJ2-5, with D unclear. The V gene's germline CDR1 is SGHDN and CDR2 FVKESK. The CDR3 totals 12 residues. The V end was cut by 1 base, the J end by 3 bases, with 3 bases between. CDR3 nucleotide sequence: TGTGCCAGCAGCCAAGGAGAAGAGACCCAGTACTTC. It is translated as CASSQGEETQYF.

V and J are TRBV9 and TRBJ2-1; either TRBD1 or TRBD2 may fit D (5 bases each). Germline CDR1 is SGDLS and CDR2 is YYNGEE. The V end lost 0 bases, the J end lost 8 bases, and 15 bases lay between the germline ends. The CDR3 spans 15 residues. CDR3 region: CASSVEGTRGDEQFF. In DNA, the CDR3 is TGTGCCAGCAGCGTAGAGGGGACGAGGGGCGATGAGCAGTTCTTC.

V and J are TRBV5-8 and TRBJ1-1; TRBD1 is a possible D gene (6 bases). Trimming took 10 bases from V and 3 from J, leaving 16 bases between them. The CDR3 spans 13 residues. CDR1 and CDR2 (germline): SGHTS, YDEGEE. The CDR3 region is CAHSGRTDTEAFF. In DNA, the CDR3 is TGTGCCCACAGTGGAAGGACAGACACTGAAGCTTTCTTT.

V usage is TRBV18 and J usage is TRBJ2-7; a possible D gene is TRBD1 (5 bases). V dropped 1 base and J dropped 3 bases, with 7 bases sitting between them. From germline, CDR1 is KGHSH and CDR2 LQKENI. This CDR3 comprises 13 residues. The CDR3 DNA reads TGTGCCAGCTCACCACAGGGGTTCTACGAGCAGTACTTC. This sequence encodes CASSPQGFYEQYF.

This clone has only a few counts. This sequence joins TRBV30 and TRBJ1-1; D gene unclear. CDR3 length: 11 residues. Germline V lookup: CDR1 GTSNPN, CDR2 SVGIG (reference sequence). The V end lost 2 bases, the J end lost 8 bases, and 9 bases lay between the germline ends. CDR3 sequence: CAWSPRWEAFF. The CDR3 DNA is TGTGCCTGGAGTCCCCGGTGGGAAGCTTTCTTT. Full variable domain (outside the CDR3, taken from reference TRBV30 and TRBJ1-1): SQTIHQWPATLVQPVGSPLSLECTVEGTSNPNLYWYRQAAGRGLQLLFYSVGIGQISSEVPQNLSASRPQDRQFILSSKKLLLSDSGFYLCAWSPRWEAFFGQGTRLTVV.

The genes are TRBV2 and TRBJ1-1; D ambiguous. Germline CDR1 reads SNHLY; CDR2 reads FYNNEI. This CDR3 region has 13 residues. With 8 bases removed from V and 0 bases from J, the gap between germline ends came to 10 bases. The CDR3 nucleotides read TGTGCCAGCCTCATGACCATGAACACTGAAGCTTTCTTT. It translates to CASLMTMNTEAFF.

The chain combines TRBV6-5 with TRBJ2-2; possibly TRBD1 or TRBD2 for D (5 bases each). Germline V gene data show CDR1 as MNHEY and CDR2 as SVGAGI. The CDR3 has 15 residues. V was clipped by 7 bases and J by 3 bases, with 15 bases between them. CDR3 in DNA: TGTGCCAGCATCGACGGGACGGATTACACCGGGGAGCTGTTTTTT. It translates to CASIDGTDYTGELFF.

V gene TRBV5-5 combines with J gene TRBJ1-2, with 8 nucleotides matching TRBD1. The CDR3 has 13 residues. CDR1 is SGHKS and CDR2 is YYEKEE in the germline V gene (reference sequence). V lost 4 bases and J lost 6; bases outside the gene matches: 5. The CDR3 DNA sequence: TGTGCCAGCAGCCTCGGACAGGGCAATGGCTACACCTTC. Translated, it gives CASSLGQGNGYTF.

This clone has just one count. The chain has TRBV4-3 and TRBJ2-1; D might be TRBD1 or TRBD2, each matching 5 bases. The CDR3 sequence is 15 residues long. Germline CDR1 LGHNA, CDR2 YSLEER. Trimming took 1 base from V and 6 from J, leaving 13 bases between them. The DNA for the CDR3 is TGCGCCAGCAGCCAAGTTCGGGGCAGCGCCAATGAGCAGTTCTTC. Protein product: CASSQVRGSANEQFF.

The V and J genes are TRBV29-1 and TRBJ2-3; D is unclear. The germline CDR1 and CDR2 sequences are SQVTM and ANQGSEA. V was cut by 2 bases and J by 1 base, with 7 bases left in between. The CDR3 is made up of 13 amino acids. The CDR3 nucleotides are TGCAGCGTTGAACGCGAGGGCACAGATACGCAGTATTTT. It specifies CSVEREGTDTQYF.

The J gene is TRBJ1-5, the V gene TRBV7-2, with D uncertain. The CDR3 totals 15 residues. The germline gives CDR1 SGHTA, CDR2 FQGNSA. The V end lost 5 bases, the J end lost 2 bases, and 13 bases lay between the germline ends. CDR3 residues: CASSRRVGGNQPQHF. CDR3 coding DNA: TGTGCCAGCAGCCGGAGGGTAGGCGGCAATCAGCCCCAGCATTTT.

Only a few counts were recorded for this clone. The V call is TRBV19, the J call TRBJ2-1; perhaps TRBD1 as D (6 bases). V was clipped by 5 bases and J by 10 bases, with 15 bases between them. The CDR3 is 13 amino acids. The germline V gene encodes CDR1 LNHDA and CDR2 SQIVND (reference sequence). CDR3 sequence: CASSDTGSKEQFF. The CDR3, as DNA: TGTGCCAGTAGTGATACAGGGAGCAAAGAGCAGTTCTTC.

J is TRBJ1-6 and V is TRBV7-6; D unclear. This CDR3 comprises 16 residues. The germline CDR1 and CDR2 sequences are SGHVS and FNYEAQ. V was clipped by 5 bases and J by 11 bases, with 22 bases between them. CDR3 in DNA: TGTGCCAGCAGCCCAAATCAACCGGGGAATTGGACACCCCTCCACTTT. Translating it yields CASSPNQPGNWTPLHF.

The rearrangement joins TRBV7-3 to TRBJ1-1; D might be TRBD1 (6 bases). Germline values: CDR1 SGHTA, CDR2 FQGTGA. The CDR3 is 15 amino acids. V was shortened by 1 base and J by 3 bases, with 12 bases between the two germline ends. Here the CDR3 reads CASSLIGGPDTEAFF. The CDR3 DNA reads TGTGCCAGCAGCTTAATTGGGGGGCCGGACACTGAAGCTTTCTTT.

V is TRBV9 and J is TRBJ2-1; 9 nucleotides match TRBD2. Germline loops: CDR1 SGDLS, CDR2 YYNGEE. The CDR3 spans 16 residues. V dropped 6 bases and J dropped 7; count of bases not matched to a gene: 14. The CDR3 bases are TGTGCCAGCACCTTCACTCAAGCGGGGGGCAGGAATGAGCAGTTCTTC. Amino acids: CASTFTQAGGRNEQFF. Combining the CDR3 with reference TRBV9 and TRBJ2-1 gives the whole variable domain DSGVTQTPKHLITATGQRVTLRCSPRSGDLSVYWYQQSLDQGLQFLIQYYNGEERAKGNILERFSAQQFPDLHSELNLSSLELGDSALYFCASTFTQAGGRNEQFFGPGTRLTVL.

The chain employs TRBV9 and TRBJ2-5, with 11 bases matching TRBD2. Germline loops: CDR1 SGDLS, CDR2 YYNGEE. The CDR3 has 14 residues. V lost 7 bases to trimming and J lost 5 bases; unmatched junction nucleotides: 7. The CDR3, as DNA: TGTGCCAGCGCCCCGACTAGCGGGGCTGAGACCCAGTACTTC. It yields the protein CASAPTSGAETQYF. The whole variable domain, remainder taken from reference TRBV9 and TRBJ2-5, is DSGVTQTPKHLITATGQRVTLRCSPRSGDLSVYWYQQSLDQGLQFLIQYYNGEERAKGNILERFSAQQFPDLHSELNLSSLELGDSALYFCASAPTSGAETQYFGPGTRLLVL.

The chain joins TRBV7-9 to TRBJ2-5; 8 bases are shared with TRBD1. CDR3 length: 14 residues. The V gene end was trimmed by 2 bases and the J gene end by 4 bases; junction bases not matched to a gene: 3. CDR1 SEHNR and CDR2 FQNEAQ come from the germline V gene (reference sequence). The CDR3 sequence: CASSLTDRGETQYF. DNA for the CDR3: TGTGCCAGCAGCTTAACTGACAGGGGAGAGACCCAGTACTTC.

The table lists this clone with a count of one. The chain uses TRBV30 and TRBJ1-3; no clear D. This CDR3 spans 14 amino acids. V dropped 0 bases and J dropped 2 bases, with 8 bases sitting between them. Germline values: CDR1 GTSNPN, CDR2 SVGIG (reference sequence). The DNA for the CDR3 is TGTGCCTGGAGTGTACAGAGCCCTGGAAACACCATATATTTT. This encodes CAWSVQSPGNTIYF.

The J gene is TRBJ1-4, the V gene TRBV6-6; D is uncertain. Germline lookup yields CDR1 MNHNY and CDR2 SVGAGI (reference sequence). V shed 8 bases and J shed 2 bases, with 12 bases lying between them. The CDR3 is made up of 14 amino acids. CDR3: CASQWGDTNEKLFF. CDR3 in DNA: TGTGCCAGCCAGTGGGGTGACACTAATGAAAAACTGTTTTTT.